What follows describes a single TCR beta chain. Its antigen is as yet unknown. Trimming left V 2 bases short and J 7 bases short, with 18 bases between. CDR3 size: 15 residues. CDR1 is GTSNPN, CDR2 SVGIG, per germline (reference sequence). This entry comes from a study of regulatory T cells in long-lasting Graves disease. Study observations and caveats: Favored usage of TRBV28, TRBJ1-2 and TRBJ2-5 was recorded in persistent disease.

The time point is: persistent/refractory GD, antithyroid drugs over 5 years with positive TRAb. Preparation of the TCR library used RNA extracted from PBMCs. Graves' disease diagnoses used American Thyroid Association guidelines. Combining iRepertoire HTBI primers with Arm-PCR of CDR3 regions, the authors built TCR beta libraries. Via MiXCR, TCRdb re-called the multiplex PCR reads, giving one row per CDR3 protein. The data contain roughly 400,000 distinct CDR3 sequences, 21% of them singletons. The sample consisted of peripheral blood mononuclear cells (PBMCs), taken when the disease was refractory, from a patient treated with antithyroid drugs. The chain uses TRBV30 and TRBJ1-5; a possible D gene is TRBD1 (5 bases). The sequence came from a female donor with Graves disease. The DNA of the CDR3 is TGTGCCTGGAGTCTAATCGGCGGGGCTGGGCAGCCCCAGCATTTT. Its translation: CAWSLIGGAGQPQHF.